Below are 29 T cell receptor beta chains sequenced from a single sample in a study of T cells after yellow fever vaccination. TCRdb reprocessed the 5' RACE reads with MiXCR, giving one entry per CDR3 protein. The data show 230,000 or so distinct CDR3 sequences, approximately 3.8% seen once. The sample consisted of PBMCs, taken 15 days after the yellow fever booster vaccination. All receptors derive from a man between 18 and 35 years old who received the YFV17D yellow fever vaccine.

This clonotype was detected many times. The rearrangement links TRBV29-1 to TRBJ2-2; D is unclear. Per germline, CDR1 SQVTM and CDR2 ANQGSEA. CDR3 size: 13 residues. With 5 bases removed from V and 7 bases from J, the gap between germline ends came to 14 bases. The chain's CDR3 is CSVKYHTDGELFF. In DNA form, the CDR3 reads TGCAGCGTTAAATATCACACAGACGGGGAGCTGTTTTTT.

Ten or more counts support this clonotype. The CDR3 nucleotides are TGCGCCAGCAGCTTAGCAGGAGTCGGGGGGGCGGATACGCAGTATTTT. This sequence encodes CASSLAGVGGADTQYF. The rearrangement links TRBV5-1 to TRBJ2-3, with TRBD2 matching 8 bases. Germline V gives CDR1 SGHRS, CDR2 YFSETQ. After removal of 2 bases from V and 6 bases from J, the junction contained 11 bases not matched to a gene. The CDR3 is 16 residues long.

This clonotype has ten or more counts. The chain is built from TRBV7-2 and TRBJ1-3; TRBD1 matches at 7 bases. V trimming: 5 bases; J trimming: 4 bases; junction bases outside the gene matches: 8. The CDR3 is 15 amino acids. Germline V gene data show CDR1 as SGHTA and CDR2 as FQGNSA. CDR3: CASSRPRDRGNTIYF. The CDR3 region has the DNA TGTGCCAGCAGCCGGCCCCGGGACAGAGGAAACACCATATATTTT.

This clonotype was counted at least ten times. The V and J genes are TRBV25-1 and TRBJ2-3; the D is unclear. Germline V gene sequence: CDR1 MGHDK, CDR2 SYGVNS. There are 14 residues in the CDR3. Trimming cost V 3 bases and J 0 bases, with 7 bases left between them. The CDR3, as DNA: TGTGCCAGCAGTGATCGGCCTAGCACAGATACGCAGTATTTT. Residues: CASSDRPSTDTQYF.

This clonotype was counted at least ten times. The V call is TRBV5-1, the J call TRBJ1-1; D unclear. Germline V lookup: CDR1 SGHRS, CDR2 YFSETQ. The V end lost 4 bases, the J end lost 0 bases, and 4 bases lay between the germline ends. The CDR3 is 12 residues long. The CDR3 coding sequence is TGCGCCAGCAGCGGGGTGAACACTGAAGCTTTCTTT. This gives the protein CASSGVNTEAFF.

Points on this clonotype: The junction and the germline gene differ at one end; a read error may be behind it. V usage is TRBV7-2 and J usage is TRBJ2-3, with unresolved D. The CDR3 length is 12 residues. Germline V lookup: CDR1 SGHTA, CDR2 FQGNSA. The CDR3: CASRPYTDTKYF. In nucleotides, the CDR3 is TGTGCCAGCAGACCATACACAGATACGAAGTATTTT.

There are many counts of this clonotype. This rearrangement joins TRBV9 to TRBJ2-3; TRBD1 or TRBD2 may be the D gene (6 bases each). The CDR3 length is 16 residues. CDR1 and CDR2 from the germline V gene are SGDLS and YYNGEE. V was trimmed by 1 base and J by 4 bases, leaving 16 bases between them. This chain's CDR3 is CASSVFPGEVADTQYF. In nucleotides, the CDR3 is TGTGCCAGCAGCGTATTCCCAGGGGAGGTTGCAGATACGCAGTATTTT.

This clonotype was picked up many times. The rearrangement uses TRBV3-1 and TRBJ2-7; D might be TRBD1 (6 bases). Germline CDR1 reads LGHDT; CDR2 reads YNNKEL (reference sequence). The CDR3 extends over 14 amino acids. The V end was cut by 0 bases, the J end by 8 bases, with 14 bases between. The DNA of the CDR3 is TGTGCCAGCAGCCAAGAATCGACAGGCGTCAAGCAGTACTTC. Protein product: CASSQESTGVKQYF.

This clonotype was picked up many times. CDR3 sequence: CSAPTGIYNEQFF. The CDR3, as DNA: TGCAGTGCACCGACAGGTATCTACAATGAGCAGTTCTTC. The rearrangement uses TRBV20-1 and TRBJ2-1; tentative D call: TRBD1 (6 bases). CDR1 is DFQATT and CDR2 is SNEGSKA in the germline V gene (reference sequence). Trimming left V 6 bases short and J 3 bases short, with 12 bases between. The CDR3 has 13 amino acids.

This clonotype was detected ten times or more. J is TRBJ2-7 and V is TRBV7-3, with 8 bases aligning to TRBD1. Trimming removed 5 bases from V and 6 bases from J; junction bases left unmatched: 6. CDR1 is SGHTA and CDR2 is FQGTGA in the germline V gene. CDR3 length: 13 residues. CDR3 region: CASSIGQGGEQYF. In DNA form, the CDR3 reads TGTGCCAGCAGCATAGGACAGGGAGGCGAGCAGTACTTC.

This clonotype appeared many times. This chain uses TRBV14 with TRBJ2-1; a weak D match, TRBD1 (6 bases). V was trimmed by 3 bases and J by 2 bases, leaving 14 bases between them. Germline V lookup: CDR1 SGHDN, CDR2 FVKESK. The length of the CDR3 is 16 residues. Here the CDR3 reads CASSHRQGIAYNEQFF. The DNA for the CDR3 is TGTGCCAGCAGCCACCGGCAGGGGATTGCCTACAATGAGCAGTTCTTC.

Many counts were recorded for this clonotype. This chain uses TRBV2 with TRBJ2-7; D is unresolved. CDR1 is SNHLY, CDR2 FYNNEI, per germline. The CDR3 is made up of 14 amino acids. Trimming stripped 2 bases from V and 4 bases from J, with 12 bases between. For the CDR3, the DNA is TGTGCCAGCAGTGAATCGGAGCGAACTTACGAGCAGTACGTC. Amino acid sequence: CASSESERTYEQYV.

This clonotype was counted many times. This rearrangement joins TRBV5-1 to TRBJ2-7; 9 positions agree with TRBD2. This CDR3 is 15 amino acids long. The junction had 3 bases not matched to a gene; V was cut back by 0 bases and J by 2 bases. The germline V gene encodes CDR1 SGHRS and CDR2 YFSETQ. CDR3 region: CASSLVSGGAYEQYV. Written as DNA, the CDR3 is TGCGCCAGCAGCTTGGTTAGCGGGGGAGCCTACGAGCAGTACGTC.

This clonotype appeared many times. The rearrangement links TRBV4-3 to TRBJ1-1, with D maybe TRBD1 (5 bases). V gave up 8 bases and J gave up 4 bases, with 14 bases separating them. Germline V gene sequence: CDR1 LGHNA, CDR2 YSLEER. The CDR3 totals 13 residues. CDR3 DNA sequence: TGCGCCAGCTGCGCGCGGGGGGGCACTGAAGCTTTCTTT. Its protein is CASCARGGTEAFF.

The gene calls are TRBV7-3 and TRBJ2-3; 11 bases map to TRBD2. CDR1 is SGHTA, CDR2 FQGTGA, per germline. With 5 bases clipped from V and 9 bases from J, the junction kept 10 bases outside the gene matches. The CDR3 is made up of 15 amino acids. CDR3 nucleotide sequence: TGTGCCAGCAGCGATAGCGGGGGGGCCTACCGCACGCAGTATTTT. It is translated as CASSDSGGAYRTQYF. The complete variable domain, with remaining parts taken from reference TRBV7-3 and TRBJ2-3, reads GAGVSQTPSNKVTEKGKYVELRCDPISGHTALYWYRQSLGQGPEFLIYFQGTGAADDSGLPNDRFFAVRPEGSVSTLKIQRTERGDSAVYLCASSDSGGAYRTQYFGPGTRLTVL.

This clonotype was seen ten or more times. The chain has TRBV12-3 or TRBV12-4 and TRBJ2-7; TRBD1 might be the D (6 bases). Trimming cost V 3 bases and J 0 bases, with 12 bases left between them. This CDR3 has 15 residues. CDR3 sequence reads: CASSLAGAHSYEQYF. The CDR3 DNA follows: TGTGCCAGCAGTTTGGCAGGGGCTCACTCCTACGAGCAGTACTTC.

This clonotype was detected ten times or more. The chain combines TRBV20-1 with TRBJ2-5; no reliable D call. Germline values: CDR1 DFQATT, CDR2 SNEGSKA (reference sequence). This CDR3 has 12 amino acids. Between the trimmed V and J ends, which lost 1 base and 4 bases, there was a span of 7 bases. This CDR3 reads CSARGLGETQYF. The CDR3 DNA is TGCAGTGCTAGAGGGTTGGGAGAGACCCAGTACTTC.

This clonotype was found many times. The rearrangement links TRBV7-3 to TRBJ2-3; tentatively, D is TRBD2 (5 bases). Per the germline V gene, CDR1 is SGHTA and CDR2 is FQGTGA. V shed 4 bases and J shed 0 bases, with 14 bases lying between them. CDR3 size: 16 residues. As DNA, the CDR3 is TGTGCCAGCAGCTCCACTAGGGCTACTAGCACAGATACGCAGTATTTT. This codes for CASSSTRATSTDTQYF.

The sample holds many counts of this clonotype. V usage is TRBV5-6 and J usage is TRBJ1-1, with 10 bases lining up with TRBD1. The CDR3 length is 15 residues. Germline-derived CDR1 and CDR2 are SGHDT and YYEEEE. J lost 2 bases, V lost 6 bases, and 7 bases had no gene match. The CDR3 nucleotides read TGTGCCAGCAACAGACAGGGGGCATATAACACTGAAGCTTTCTTT. This sequence encodes CASNRQGAYNTEAFF.

Worth noting for this clonotype: Since a much larger clone is just one base distant, this may be a read error. No conserved phenylalanine or tryptophan ends this CDR3, so it is likely a read error. It is unclear where the CDR3 begins or ends on the DNA, so no DNA is shown, and the CDR3 is as TCRdb lists it. The genes are TRBV20-1 and TRBJ2-1; the DNA was not compared with TRBD2, the D call given in the table. The CDR3 contains 12 residues when both ends are counted. CDR1 and CDR2 from the germline V gene are DFQATT and SNEGSKA (reference sequence). The CDR3 loop is CSARDGGRQKFL.

This clonotype was observed many times. Compared with germline, one end of the junction differs, possibly owing to a read error. This chain links TRBV12-3 or TRBV12-4 with TRBJ2-5, with 11 bases lining up with TRBD2. The CDR3 loop spans 14 amino acids. This CDR3 reads CASSLAGGRETQYF. CDR3 coding DNA: TGTGCCAGCAGCTTAGCGGGGGGGCGAGAGACCCAGTACTTC.

The chain couples TRBV27 to TRBJ2-2, with D perhaps TRBD1 (6 bases). V was cut by 11 bases and J by 3 bases, with 13 bases left in between. The CDR3 runs 13 residues. Germline V gene sequence: CDR1 MNHEY, CDR2 SMNVEV (reference sequence). CDR3 sequence reads: CASGVQYTGELFF. CDR3 in DNA: TGTGCCTCAGGGGTGCAATACACCGGGGAGCTGTTTTTT.

This clonotype appeared many times. This chain joins TRBV5-4 and TRBJ2-6; 8 bases fit TRBD1. The germline gives CDR1 SGHNT, CDR2 YYREEE (reference sequence). This CDR3 is 13 amino acids long. V lost 5 bases to trimming and J lost 13 bases; unmatched junction nucleotides: 8. The CDR3: CASSFGQGGVLTF. The CDR3 DNA follows: TGTGCCAGCAGTTTTGGACAGGGTGGGGTCCTGACTTTC.

There are many counts of this clonotype. CDR3 amino acids: CASSYSFGTSTPEAFF. CDR3 DNA: TGTGCCAGCAGTTACTCTTTTGGGACCTCGACGCCTGAAGCTTTCTTT. The chain employs TRBV6-5 and TRBJ1-1; D might be TRBD1 (5 bases). CDR1 and CDR2 from the germline V gene are MNHEY and SVGAGI. The length of the CDR3 is 16 residues. V lost 0 bases to trimming and J lost 6 bases, with 17 bases between them.

This clonotype was recorded many times. The chain is built from TRBV6-4 and TRBJ2-1, with 14 bases aligning to TRBD2. The V and J ends lost 0 bases and 8 bases, in that order; junction bases with no gene match: 0. The germline V gene encodes CDR1 MRHNA and CDR2 SNTAGT. This CDR3 has 15 amino acids. CDR3: CASSDSTSGGDEQFF. Here the CDR3 DNA reads TGTGCCAGCAGTGACTCGACTAGCGGGGGGGATGAGCAGTTCTTC.

The sample holds many counts of this clonotype. The chain is built from TRBV5-6 and TRBJ2-7, with unresolved D. This CDR3 contains 12 residues. Germline V CDR1 and CDR2: SGHDT, YYEEEE. V was cut by 3 bases and J by 0 bases, with 4 bases left in between. The CDR3 spells CASSSSSYEQYV. CDR3 sequence (DNA): TGTGCCAGCAGCTCGAGCTCCTACGAGCAGTACGTC.

Of note for this clonotype: A much larger clone differs from this one at a single base, so this may be a read error. V gene TRBV7-8 combines with J gene TRBJ1-1, with D uncertain. The CDR3 is made up of 16 amino acids. Germline V CDR1 and CDR2: SGHVS, FQNEAQ. DNA of the CDR3: TGTGCCAGCAGCTTAGGGTTCGGAACAGCGAACGCTGAAGCTTTCTTT. This codes for CASSLGFGTANAEAFF.

This clonotype was recorded at least ten times. J is TRBJ2-1 and V is TRBV25-1; the match to TRBD1 covers 9 bases. The CDR3 spans 14 residues. J was trimmed by 9 bases and V by 3 bases; bases with no gene match: 6. Germline assignment: CDR1 MGHDK and CDR2 SYGVNS. Written as DNA, the CDR3 is TGTGCCAGCAGTGATCCCACAGGGGGCGGTGAGCAGTTCTTC. It translates to CASSDPTGGGEQFF.

This clonotype showed up many times. This chain connects TRBV27 to TRBJ2-7; D gene unclear. V was shortened by 2 bases and J by 5 bases, with 10 bases between the two germline ends. The CDR3 spans 13 residues. The V gene's germline CDR1 is MNHEY and CDR2 SMNVEV (reference sequence). This chain's CDR3 is CASSLSRWNEQYF. DNA for the CDR3: TGTGCCAGCAGTTTAAGTAGGTGGAACGAGCAGTACTTC.